The 20 T cell receptor beta chains below all came from one sample that was sequenced in a study of beta chain features in type 1 diabetes (dated by TCRdb to 2016 to 2019). What these receptors recognize is not known. The protocol used for the library was the immunoSEQ multiplex PCR assay. The entire amount of isolated RNA was reverse transcribed using the High Capacity cDNA Reverse Transcription Kit, so the sequenced TCRB transcripts were expressed ones. Held by TCRdb, this immuneACCESS table contains in-frame sequences only and omits some clones. Under half of the omission traces to an unresolved V gene where checked; the cause of the rest is unknown. This sample comprises some 660,000 clones, more than 13% of them detected only once. The top ten clones comprise 0.04% of the sample. What the authors observed across the whole study: Type 1 diabetes patients showed a moderate but significant shortening of TCRB CDR3 length in all four CD4+ subsets.

The sample was naive CD4+ T cells from blood. Interpreted using the paper, the cell subset or site label stands for: true naive CD4+ T cells. The origin of the receptors is a man aged 18 to 30 with type 1 diabetes.

This clone appeared a few times. The chain joins TRBV18 to TRBJ1-6; 7 bases fit TRBD1. In germline, CDR1 is KGHSH, CDR2 LQKENI. The CDR3 covers 16 residues. The trim removed 3 bases at V and 10 bases at J, leaving 12 bases unmatched. CDR3 bases: TGTGCCAGCTCACCGAAGAAGACAGGGCTTGGGTCACCCCTCCACTTT. This translates into CASSPKKTGLGSPLHF.

The chain has TRBV7-6 and TRBJ2-1; the match to TRBD2 covers 11 bases. Trimming cost V 5 bases and J 1 base; bases outside gene matches: 4. The CDR3 length is 16 residues. CDR1 and CDR2 (germline): SGHVS, FNYEAQ. CDR3 DNA: TGTGCCAGCAGCCCAAGACTAGCGGGATCCTACAATGAGCAGTTCTTC. It is translated as CASSPRLAGSYNEQFF.

The chain combines TRBV28 with TRBJ2-7; 9 nucleotides align to TRBD1. V lost 6 bases to trimming and J lost 10 bases; unmatched junction nucleotides: 16. The CDR3 is made up of 15 amino acids. Germline CDR1 is MDHEN and CDR2 is SYDVKM. The CDR3 reads CASRPKTGGSLLQYF. For the CDR3, the DNA is TGTGCCAGCAGACCCAAGACAGGGGGAAGTCTCCTTCAGTACTTC.

This chain links TRBV29-1 with TRBJ1-4; D is perhaps TRBD1 (5 bases). CDR1 and CDR2 from the germline V gene are SQVTM and ANQGSEA. V was pared by 7 bases and J by 6 bases, with 15 bases between. CDR3 size: 13 residues. The CDR3 region is CSASTGYDEKLFF. The DNA for the CDR3 is TGCAGCGCATCTACAGGTTACGATGAAAAACTGTTTTTT.

The chain is built from TRBV5-6 and TRBJ2-7, with D perhaps TRBD2 (5 bases). This CDR3 region has 17 residues. Between the trimmed V and J ends, which lost 1 base and 2 bases, there was a span of 19 bases. Germline CDR1 is SGHDT and CDR2 is YYEEEE. For the CDR3, the DNA is TGTGCCAGCAGCTTGCTATTCATCGGAACTAGTACCTACGAGCAGTACTTC. Residues: CASSLLFIGTSTYEQYF. Together with reference TRBV5-6 and TRBJ2-7, the CDR3 gives the full variable domain: DAGVTQSPTHLIKTRGQQVTLRCSPKSGHDTVSWYQQALGQGPQFIFQYYEEEERQRGNFPDRFSGHQFPNYSSELNVNALLLGDSALYLCASSLLFIGTSTYEQYFGPGTRLTVT.

This clone showed up just a few times. The V gene is TRBV27, the J gene TRBJ2-2; D is unresolved. CDR1 and CDR2 (germline): MNHEY, SMNVEV (reference sequence). Deletions cut 8 bases from V and 2 bases from J, with 6 bases between. The CDR3 is 12 residues long. The CDR3 loop is CASFLNTGELFF. The CDR3 nucleotides read TGTGCCAGCTTCCTAAACACCGGGGAGCTGTTTTTT.

The chain is built from TRBV4-2 and TRBJ2-3; D may be TRBD2 (6 bases). The V and J ends lost 3 bases and 2 bases respectively, with 6 bases between them. CDR1 and CDR2 from the germline V gene are LGHNA and YNFKEQ. The CDR3 is 13 amino acids. CDR3 protein: CASSQRDTDTQYF. CDR3 DNA sequence: TGTGCCAGCAGCCAGCGGGACACAGATACGCAGTATTTT.

The rearrangement links TRBV5-1 to TRBJ2-5; D may match TRBD1 or TRBD2 (5 bases each). Trimming shortened V by 4 bases and J by 5 bases, and 15 bases separated the two germline ends. The CDR3 consists of 14 residues. The V gene's germline CDR1 is SGHRS and CDR2 YFSETQ. CDR3 DNA sequence: TGCGCCAGCAGCCCGGGGACCTCGACTGAGACCCAGTACTTC. This gives the protein CASSPGTSTETQYF.

This clone has only a few counts. The rearrangement uses TRBV5-1 and TRBJ2-1; 9 positions agree with TRBD1. The CDR3 consists of 14 residues. Germline loops: CDR1 SGHRS, CDR2 YFSETQ. Unmatched junction bases numbered 6, after V lost 4 bases and J lost 7 bases. CDR3 in DNA: TGCGCCAGCAGCCCCGGGACAGGGCGAAATGAGCAGTTCTTC. Its translation: CASSPGTGRNEQFF. Full variable domain (missing parts from reference TRBV5-1 and TRBJ2-1): KAGVTQTPRYLIKTRGQQVTLSCSPISGHRSVSWYQQTPGQGLQFLFEYFSETQRNKGNFPGRFSGRQFSNSRSEMNVSTLELGDSALYLCASSPGTGRNEQFFGPGTRLTVL.

CDR3 in amino acids: CASSLGTGLIEQFF. CDR3 in DNA: TGCGCCAGCAGCCTCGGGACAGGTCTCATAGAGCAGTTCTTC. This chain joins TRBV5-1 and TRBJ2-1, with 8 positions matching TRBD1. The V segment lost 4 bases and the J segment 10 bases; nucleotides outside the gene matches: 10. Germline V gene lookup returns CDR1 SGHRS and CDR2 YFSETQ. This CDR3 is 14 amino acids long.

This clone was detected a few times. The J gene is TRBJ1-6, the V gene TRBV30; D unclear. The V and J ends lost 0 bases and 14 bases respectively, with 14 bases between them. The CDR3 has 13 amino acids. Germline CDR1 is GTSNPN and CDR2 is SVGIG (reference sequence). CDR3 DNA: TGTGCCTGGAGTGTAGACCTGTTTGGGGCCCTCCACTTT. Translation: CAWSVDLFGALHF.

The chain couples TRBV29-1 to TRBJ2-5, with D perhaps matching TRBD1 (6 bases). Germline V lookup: CDR1 SQVTM, CDR2 ANQGSEA. The CDR3 contains 14 residues. Trimming cost V 4 bases and J 2 bases, with 14 bases left between them. CDR3 in amino acids: CSVVPGAPQETQYF. Written as DNA, the CDR3 is TGCAGCGTTGTGCCAGGGGCCCCACAAGAGACCCAGTACTTC.

The genes are TRBV29-1 and TRBJ1-2; 9 nucleotides align to TRBD1. With 4 bases clipped from V and 13 bases from J, the junction kept 7 bases outside the gene matches. The CDR3 has 11 residues. CDR1 and CDR2 (germline): SQVTM, ANQGSEA. CDR3 DNA sequence: TGCAGCGTTGCAGGGACAGGGCAAAGCACCTTC. Translation: CSVAGTGQSTF.

This chain joins TRBV29-1 and TRBJ1-1, with 8 positions matching TRBD1. The CDR3 has 15 residues. V shed 7 bases, J shed 0 bases, and the junction held 10 bases outside the gene matches. Germline V gene data show CDR1 as SQVTM and CDR2 as ANQGSEA. For the CDR3, the DNA is TGCAGCGCACAGGGGGAGTTTGGGGTGAACACTGAAGCTTTCTTT. Amino acid sequence: CSAQGEFGVNTEAFF.

The chain joins TRBV30 to TRBJ1-3; tentative D call: TRBD1 (6 bases). Germline V lookup: CDR1 GTSNPN, CDR2 SVGIG (reference sequence). This CDR3 comprises 13 residues. The CDR3 nucleotides are TGTGCTCGGACAGTCAACTCTGGAAACACCATATATTTT. Protein sequence: CARTVNSGNTIYF.

This clone was seen a handful of times. The chain has TRBV14 and TRBJ2-2; TRBD1 might be the D (5 bases). This CDR3 has 17 amino acids. V lost 1 base, J lost 0 bases, and 12 bases lay in between. Germline CDR1 SGHDN, CDR2 FVKESK. Written as DNA, the CDR3 is TGTGCCAGCAGCCAAGTTGCGGCACAGGCGAACACCGGGGAGCTGTTTTTT. Encoded protein: CASSQVAAQANTGELFF.

The J gene is TRBJ2-1, the V gene TRBV5-1, with 10 bases identical to TRBD2. Trimming took 9 bases from V and 5 from J; bases not matched to a gene: 8. Germline CDR1 is SGHRS and CDR2 is YFSETQ. The CDR3 has 14 amino acids. The CDR3 protein is CATTRAGGDNEQFF. As DNA, the CDR3 is TGCGCCACCACGCGAGCGGGGGGGGACAATGAGCAGTTCTTC.

This chain connects TRBV7-9 to TRBJ1-1, with 7 bases lining up with TRBD1. Germline V gene sequence: CDR1 SEHNR, CDR2 FQNEAQ (reference sequence). With 4 bases clipped from V and 11 bases from J, the junction kept 10 bases outside the gene matches. The CDR3 spans 13 residues. The CDR3 bases are TGTGCCAGCAGCTGGGGACAGACACTGACGGCTTTCTTT. This encodes CASSWGQTLTAFF.

This clone has more than one count but fewer than ten. The chain has TRBV20-1 and TRBJ2-3; D not certain. The V end lost 5 bases, the J end lost 5 bases, and 8 bases lay between the germline ends. CDR3 size: 11 residues. Germline lookup yields CDR1 DFQATT and CDR2 SNEGSKA (reference sequence). The CDR3 coding sequence is TGCAGTGCTCCGCAGAGAGATACGCAGTATTTT. It specifies CSAPQRDTQYF.

This chain connects TRBV9 to TRBJ1-1; D is unclear. This CDR3 comprises 13 residues. Trimming took 2 bases from V and 1 from J, leaving 6 bases between them. Germline V CDR1 and CDR2: SGDLS, YYNGEE. CDR3 coding DNA: TGTGCCAGCAGCGTCCGGGCGAACACTGAAGCTTTCTTT. This sequence encodes CASSVRANTEAFF.